These T cell receptor beta chains were read from a single sample in a study of blood T cell repertoires in COVID-19. TCRdb keeps only in-frame clones here, not all; method: immunoSEQ multiplex PCR. The sample consists of about 190,000 clones, approximately 85% of them appearing once. Sequencing was done on a sample of peripheral blood. The receptor source for this set is an older woman with active or convalescent COVID-19. Each CDR3 is given with its conserved first and last residue. Each record gives: V gene, J gene, clone size, D gene, CDR3 protein, CDR3 DNA. The D gene is left open where the match is weak. Size is stated for part of the rows, as once, few or many counts, or as a class when the clone is expanded.

v_call: TRBV19; j_call: TRBJ2-7; clone_size: NA; d_call: NA; cdr3_aa: CASSMGSGSVYEQYF; cdr3_nt: TGTGCCAGTAGTATGGGGTCGGGATCGGTCTACGAGCAGTACTTC
v_call: TRBV27; j_call: TRBJ2-7; clone_size: NA; d_call: TRBD1; cdr3_aa: CASSLQGASYEQYF; cdr3_nt: TGTGCCAGCAGTTTACAGGGGGCATCCTACGAGCAGTACTTC
v_call: TRBV27; j_call: TRBJ2-1; clone_size: NA; d_call: NA; cdr3_aa: CASSSPRPLANEQFF; cdr3_nt: TGTGCCAGCAGTTCCCCTCGCCCTTTGGCCAATGAGCAGTTCTTC
v_call: TRBV7-8; j_call: TRBJ2-3; clone_size: NA; d_call: NA; cdr3_aa: CASSLTPIATDTQYF; cdr3_nt: TGTGCCAGCAGCTTAACTCCGATAGCCACAGATACGCAGTATTTT
v_call: TRBV4-1; j_call: TRBJ1-6; clone_size: NA; d_call: TRBD1; cdr3_aa: CASSPRDRGRSPLHF; cdr3_nt: TGCGCCAGCAGCCCCCGGGACAGGGGGCGATCACCCCTCCACTTT
v_call: TRBV6-5; j_call: TRBJ2-2; clone_size: NA; d_call: NA; cdr3_aa: CASSTSSSGELFF; cdr3_nt: TGTGCCAGCAGTACCTCGAGCTCCGGGGAGCTGTTTTTT
v_call: TRBV5-1; j_call: TRBJ1-5; clone_size: once; d_call: NA; cdr3_aa: CASSLAGDSNQPQHF; cdr3_nt: TGCGCCAGCAGCTTAGCAGGGGATAGCAATCAGCCCCAGCATTTT
v_call: TRBV7-9; j_call: TRBJ2-7; clone_size: NA; d_call: NA; cdr3_aa: CASSRDWYEQYF; cdr3_nt: TGTGCCAGCAGCCGCGATTGGTACGAGCAGTACTTC
v_call: TRBV7-9; j_call: TRBJ2-2; clone_size: NA; d_call: TRBD2; cdr3_aa: CASSSTSGRAGELFF; cdr3_nt: TGTGCCAGCAGCTCTACTAGCGGGAGGGCCGGGGAGCTGTTTTTT
v_call: TRBV12-3/TRBV12-4; j_call: TRBJ1-2; clone_size: NA; d_call: NA; cdr3_aa: CASTKQSNYGYTF; cdr3_nt: TGTGCCAGCACCAAACAGAGTAACTATGGCTACACCTTC
v_call: TRBV7-9; j_call: TRBJ2-5; clone_size: NA; d_call: TRBD2; cdr3_aa: CASSSLSGRALETQYF; cdr3_nt: TGTGCCAGCAGCTCCTTAAGCGGGAGGGCGTTAGAGACCCAGTACTTC
v_call: TRBV27; j_call: TRBJ2-2; clone_size: NA; d_call: TRBD2; cdr3_aa: CASSRLAGGGNTGELFF; cdr3_nt: TGTGCCAGCAGTAGACTAGCGGGAGGGGGAAACACCGGGGAGCTGTTTTTT
v_call: TRBV7-9; j_call: TRBJ1-6; clone_size: once; d_call: NA; cdr3_aa: CASASRNSPLHF; cdr3_nt: TGTGCCAGCGCCAGTCGGAATTCACCCCTCCACTTT
v_call: TRBV24-1; j_call: TRBJ2-3; clone_size: NA; d_call: TRBD2; cdr3_aa: CATSDPSGSTDTQYF; cdr3_nt: TGTGCCACCAGTGACCCTAGCGGGAGTACAGATACGCAGTATTTT
v_call: TRBV7-9; j_call: TRBJ2-5; clone_size: NA; d_call: NA; cdr3_aa: CASSLGRLAAQETQYF; cdr3_nt: TGTGCCAGCAGCTTAGGGCGATTGGCGGCCCAAGAGACCCAGTACTTC
v_call: TRBV6-2/TRBV6-3; j_call: TRBJ1-2; clone_size: NA; d_call: NA; cdr3_aa: CASSSQGLLNGYTF; cdr3_nt: TGTGCCAGCAGTTCACAGGGTCTTCTCAATGGCTACACCTTC
v_call: TRBV27; j_call: TRBJ1-1; clone_size: few; d_call: TRBD1; cdr3_aa: CASSLYRGVNTEAFF; cdr3_nt: TGTGCCAGCAGCCTCTACAGGGGGGTGAACACTGAAGCTTTCTTT
v_call: TRBV7-9; j_call: TRBJ2-1; clone_size: NA; d_call: TRBD2; cdr3_aa: CASSFSASGGSYNEQFF; cdr3_nt: TGTGCCAGCAGCTTTTCGGCTAGCGGGGGGTCCTACAATGAGCAGTTCTTC
v_call: TRBV7-9; j_call: TRBJ2-7; clone_size: few; d_call: TRBD2; cdr3_aa: CASSAQSGGASEQYF; cdr3_nt: TGTGCCAGCAGCGCTCAGAGCGGGGGAGCATCCGAGCAGTACTTC
v_call: TRBV2; j_call: TRBJ2-4; clone_size: NA; d_call: NA; cdr3_aa: CASSRETPINIQYF; cdr3_nt: TGTGCCAGCAGTCGGGAGACTCCTATTAACATTCAGTACTTC
v_call: TRBV28; j_call: TRBJ2-2; clone_size: NA; d_call: NA; cdr3_aa: CASTFSGANTGELFF; cdr3_nt: TGTGCCAGCACCTTTAGCGGTGCGAACACCGGGGAGCTGTTTTTT
v_call: TRBV7-9; j_call: TRBJ1-3; clone_size: few; d_call: NA; cdr3_aa: CASSLAQQGNTIYF; cdr3_nt: TGTGCCAGCAGCTTAGCCCAACAGGGAAACACCATATATTTT
v_call: TRBV5-4; j_call: TRBJ2-2; clone_size: NA; d_call: TRBD2; cdr3_aa: CASSSRTSGRAGGELFF; cdr3_nt: TGTGCCAGCAGCTCCCGGACTAGCGGGAGGGCCGGTGGGGAGCTGTTTTTT
v_call: TRBV2; j_call: TRBJ2-1; clone_size: few; d_call: NA; cdr3_aa: CASSEQGYNEQFF; cdr3_nt: TGTGCCAGCAGTGAACAGGGCTACAATGAGCAGTTCTTC
v_call: TRBV27; j_call: TRBJ2-2; clone_size: NA; d_call: NA; cdr3_aa: CASKYELLTGELFF; cdr3_nt: TGTGCCAGCAAGTACGAACTTCTTACCGGGGAGCTGTTTTTT
v_call: TRBV5-1; j_call: TRBJ1-1; clone_size: once; d_call: NA; cdr3_aa: CASRLRASGVGMNTEAFF; cdr3_nt: TGCGCCAGCAGATTGCGGGCCTCGGGAGTAGGGATGAACACTGAAGCTTTCTTT
v_call: TRBV7-6; j_call: TRBJ2-3; clone_size: NA; d_call: NA; cdr3_aa: CASSLDTSTDTQYF; cdr3_nt: TGTGCCAGCAGCTTAGATACTAGCACAGATACGCAGTATTTT
v_call: TRBV11-2; j_call: TRBJ1-2; clone_size: few; d_call: NA; cdr3_aa: CASSSPQRGASEDGYTF; cdr3_nt: TGTGCCAGCAGCTCCCCCCAGCGGGGGGCCAGCGAAGATGGCTACACCTTC
v_call: TRBV4-1; j_call: TRBJ1-2; clone_size: NA; d_call: NA; cdr3_aa: CASSQIPVVSRRNNYGYTF; cdr3_nt: TGCGCCAGCAGCCAAATCCCCGTTGTGAGCAGGAGGAATAACTATGGCTACACCTTC
v_call: TRBV5-4; j_call: TRBJ2-5; clone_size: NA; d_call: TRBD1; cdr3_aa: CASSLPGQGETQYF; cdr3_nt: TGTGCCAGCAGCTTGCCGGGACAGGGTGAGACCCAGTACTTC